This TCR beta chain is from a study of blood T cell repertoires in COVID-19. Study-wide context: Material from acute and convalescent COVID-19 was sourced from the United States, Italy and Spain. T cells, B-cell-depleted T cells, or PBMCs provided the cDNA or gDNA that served as material.

The germline V gene encodes CDR1 SGHTA and CDR2 FQGNSA. V lost 0 bases and J 5 bases, leaving 13 bases between the germline ends. CDR3 length: 15 amino acids. In the authors' workflow: Cell counts per sample came from amplifying reference gene primers. Using immunoSEQ multiplex PCR, the repertoire was profiled, and TCRdb retains in-frame clones only, with some absent. That table supplies the V and J calls and clone size; D and trimming were determined from the DNA. This table holds 100,000 to 150,000 clones, roughly 85% found once. The source material was peripheral blood. The sequence was collected from an elderly woman with COVID-19, enrolled during active disease. The gene calls are TRBV7-2 and TRBJ2-5; maybe TRBD2 (6 bases). The CDR3 region has the DNA TGTGCCAGCAGCTTAGCTTCCGGGGGTTGGGAGACCCAGTACTTC. Protein: CASSLASGGWETQYF.